The next 21 T cell receptor beta chains were all read from a single sample in a study of shared T cell receptors in the human thymus. Clones were sequenced by immunoSEQ multiplex PCR, and TCRdb holds only the in-frame ones, with some missing. The table includes about 660,000 clones, roughly 88% detected once. This sample also appeared in a second study, on human thymus T cells.

Sequenced input: thymocytes. The receptors here all came from a boy younger than two with a congenital heart defect.

This sequence joins TRBV30 and TRBJ2-5; D possibly corresponds to TRBD2 (5 bases). Matching the DNA end better, TRBJ2-7 makes the J call doubtful. Germline values: CDR1 GTSNPN, CDR2 SVGIG (reference sequence). This CDR3 region has 12 residues. CDR3 coding DNA: TGTGCCTTTGGACTGAGCTCCTACGAGCAGTACTTC. As protein: CAFGLSSYEQYF.

The chain joins TRBV4-3 to TRBJ1-5, with 7 positions matching TRBD1. The V and J ends lost 1 base and 5 bases, in that order; junction bases with no gene match: 14. Germline lookup yields CDR1 LGHNA and CDR2 YSLEER. The CDR3 is made up of 18 amino acids. The DNA for the CDR3 is TGCGCCAGCAGCCAAGCCGGTTACAGGGGTTGGGGCCATCAGCCCCAGCATTTT. Protein product: CASSQAGYRGWGHQPQHF.

The CDR3 here is CASTRTFPGVAYNEQFF. DNA of the CDR3: TGTGCCAGCACCCGGACGTTCCCGGGAGTAGCCTACAATGAGCAGTTCTTC. V is TRBV5-4 and J is TRBJ2-1; D possibly corresponds to TRBD2 (6 bases). Trimming took off 6 bases at V and 2 bases at J, with 21 bases between the two ends. This CDR3 has 17 amino acids. CDR1 and CDR2 (germline): SGHNT, YYREEE (reference sequence).

This clone was seen a handful of times. V and J are TRBV5-6 and TRBJ2-7; TRBD1 aligns across 11 bases. V was pared by 4 bases and J by 3 bases, with 6 bases of the junction left unmatched. The CDR3 runs 15 residues. The V gene's germline CDR1 is SGHDT and CDR2 YYEEEE. CDR3 region: CASSVDRGQIYEQYF. CDR3 DNA: TGTGCCAGCAGCGTGGACAGGGGGCAGATCTACGAGCAGTACTTC.

This rearrangement joins TRBV7-9 to TRBJ2-1; D is unresolved. CDR1 and CDR2 (germline): SEHNR, FQNEAQ (reference sequence). This CDR3 region has 16 residues. V dropped 5 bases and J dropped 0 bases, with 14 bases sitting between them. The CDR3 region is CASSETTDSSYNEQFF. DNA for the CDR3: TGTGCCAGCAGCGAAACTACCGATAGCTCCTACAATGAGCAGTTCTTC.

The chain employs TRBV30 and TRBJ2-2, with TRBD2 identical over 10 bases. V dropped 2 bases and J dropped 5; count of bases not matched to a gene: 2. The V gene's germline CDR1 is GTSNPN and CDR2 SVGIG (reference sequence). The CDR3 extends over 14 amino acids. CDR3 residues: CAWSILAGTGELFF. In DNA, the CDR3 is TGTGCCTGGAGTATACTAGCGGGAACCGGGGAGCTGTTTTTT.

The rearrangement joins TRBV6-1 to TRBJ1-2, with D hard to call. The V end was cut by 6 bases, the J end by 8 bases, with 13 bases between. This CDR3 has 12 amino acids. The V gene's germline CDR1 is MNHNS and CDR2 SASEGT. CDR3 sequence: CASRSLSWGYTF. The DNA of the CDR3 is TGTGCCAGCAGGTCTCTGAGTTGGGGCTACACCTTC.

This clone was seen only once. The chain employs TRBV14 and TRBJ2-1; D gene uncertain. The V end lost 4 bases, the J end lost 2 bases, and 21 bases lay between the germline ends. Germline V gives CDR1 SGHDN, CDR2 FVKESK. CDR3 length: 18 amino acids. The CDR3 spells CASSPTKEPRSAYNEQFF. The CDR3 DNA is TGTGCCAGCAGCCCAACGAAGGAGCCTAGAAGCGCCTACAATGAGCAGTTCTTC.

The chain couples TRBV14 to TRBJ2-1, with 7 bases fitting TRBD2. The CDR3 is 16 amino acids. Germline assignment: CDR1 SGHDN and CDR2 FVKESK. V was pared by 4 bases and J by 3 bases, with 9 bases of the junction left unmatched. Here the CDR3 reads CASSLSGLGNYNEQFF. The CDR3 nucleotides read TGTGCCAGCAGCCTTTCTGGACTAGGGAACTACAATGAGCAGTTCTTC.

This chain links TRBV7-9 with TRBJ2-7, with D perhaps matching TRBD1 (8 bases). The CDR3 has 15 amino acids. The V and J ends lost 5 bases and 1 base respectively, with 15 bases between them. The germline V gene has CDR1 SEHNR and CDR2 FQNEAQ (reference sequence). CDR3 bases: TGTGCCAGCAGCATCTACAGGGGGGGATCCTACGAGCAGTACTTC. Translating gives CASSIYRGGSYEQYF.

This clone was found once. The rearrangement joins TRBV10-2 to TRBJ2-7; the D is unclear. Trimming removed 2 bases at V and 3 bases at J, with 2 bases between. The V gene's germline CDR1 is WSHSY and CDR2 SAAADI. The CDR3 runs to 11 residues. The CDR3 DNA reads TGCGCCAGCAGTGAGCTCTACGAGCAGTACTTC. This sequence encodes CASSELYEQYF.

This clone was seen only once. The V gene is TRBV19, the J gene TRBJ2-1; TRBD2 matches 7 bases. Unmatched junction bases numbered 4, after V lost 5 bases and J lost 6 bases. The CDR3 is 13 residues long. The V gene's germline CDR1 is LNHDA and CDR2 SQIVND (reference sequence). DNA for the CDR3: TGTGCCAGTAGTTCAAGGACTAGCAATGAGCAGTTCTTC. This encodes CASSSRTSNEQFF.

This clone came up once. This sequence joins TRBV18 and TRBJ2-7; possible D gene TRBD2, 5 bases. CDR1 KGHSH and CDR2 LQKENI come from the germline V gene. V was shortened by 5 bases and J by 4 bases, with 12 bases between the two germline ends. CDR3 length: 13 amino acids. CDR3 sequence reads: CASSTGPGYEQYF. Written as DNA, the CDR3 is TGTGCCAGCTCAACCGGACCGGGGTACGAGCAGTACTTC. Combining the CDR3 with reference TRBV18 and TRBJ2-7 gives the whole variable domain NAGVMQNPRHLVRRRGQEARLRCSPMKGHSHVYWYRQLPEEGLKFMVYLQKENIIDESGMPKERFSAEFPKEGPSILRIQQVVRGDSAAYFCASSTGPGYEQYFGPGTRLTVT.

The count of this clone is one. The chain joins TRBV18 to TRBJ1-2; 8 nucleotides match TRBD1. The CDR3 runs 18 residues. The V gene's germline CDR1 is KGHSH and CDR2 LQKENI. With 3 bases clipped from V and 6 bases from J, the junction kept 18 bases outside the gene matches. CDR3 sequence reads: CASSPKPLRTGTGDGYTF. CDR3 sequence (DNA): TGTGCCAGCTCACCCAAGCCCCTAAGGACAGGGACAGGCGATGGCTACACCTTC.

This clone was counted between two and nine times. The chain has TRBV19 and TRBJ1-4, with 7 bases that match TRBD1. This CDR3 is 13 amino acids long. CDR1 is LNHDA, CDR2 SQIVND, per germline (reference sequence). The ends lost 7 bases at V and 8 bases at J; junction bases unmatched: 7. CDR3 nucleotide sequence: TGTGCCAGTACACAGGGGTCTGTGGAAAAACTGTTTTTT. As protein: CASTQGSVEKLFF.

This sequence joins TRBV19 and TRBJ2-1; unclear D gene. CDR3 length equals 12 residues. Trimming cost V 5 bases and J 3 bases, with 5 bases left between them. Looked up from germline, CDR1 is LNHDA and CDR2 is SQIVND (reference sequence). CDR3: CASSPDYNEQFF. The DNA of the CDR3 is TGTGCCAGTAGTCCAGACTACAATGAGCAGTTCTTC.

This chain joins TRBV10-3 and TRBJ2-4; the D gene is possibly TRBD2 (5 bases). Germline CDR1 reads ENHRY; CDR2 reads SYGVKD. CDR3 length: 18 residues. Trimming removed 2 bases from V and 4 bases from J, with 21 bases in between. CDR3 residues: CAISEKMGRFSGKNIQYF. The CDR3 bases are TGTGCCATCAGTGAGAAAATGGGCCGATTCTCGGGGAAAAACATTCAGTACTTC.

CDR3 DNA sequence: TGTGCCAGCAGCTTAGGGGCGTTATTTAACTATGGCTACACCTTC. Translated, it gives CASSLGALFNYGYTF. This rearrangement joins TRBV7-8 to TRBJ1-2; D is unresolved. Germline V CDR1 and CDR2: SGHVS, FQNEAQ. The CDR3 loop spans 15 amino acids. V dropped 1 base and J dropped 1 base, with 10 bases sitting between them.

This chain joins TRBV4-1 and TRBJ1-1, with 7 bases that match TRBD1. Losses at the gene ends were 0 bases for V and 4 bases for J; bases not matched to a gene: 8. Per the germline V gene, CDR1 is MGHRA and CDR2 is YSYEKL. The CDR3 length is 16 residues. As DNA, the CDR3 is TGCGCCAGCAGCCAAGACAATCGACAGGGCCCCACTGAAGCTTTCTTT. Encoded protein: CASSQDNRQGPTEAFF.

As concerns this clone: In the same sample, other DNA sequences code for this CDR3. The chain combines TRBV28 with TRBJ1-2; 10 bases map to TRBD1. Per the germline V gene, CDR1 is MDHEN and CDR2 is SYDVKM. The V gene end was trimmed by 7 bases and the J gene end by 9 bases; junction bases not matched to a gene: 11. The CDR3 has 14 residues. CDR3 DNA: TGTGCCAGCACCACACCCCGGACAGGGGGGAGCTACACCTTC. It specifies CASTTPRTGGSYTF.

The gene calls are TRBV5-6 and TRBJ2-7; 10 positions agree with TRBD2. The CDR3 spans 14 residues. The V and J ends lost 5 bases and 2 bases, in that order; junction bases with no gene match: 4. The germline V gene encodes CDR1 SGHDT and CDR2 YYEEEE. In nucleotides, the CDR3 is TGTGCCAGCAGGATAGCGGGGGGAACCTACGAGCAGTACTTC. This translates into CASRIAGGTYEQYF.